This entry concerns a single T cell receptor (beta chain). Each CDR3 protein gets one entry after TCRdb re-called the 5' RACE reads with MiXCR. This table has about 560,000 distinct CDR3 sequences, roughly 21% appearing once. The data were obtained in a study of T-cell memory formation after mild COVID-19. V shed 1 base and J 15 bases; nucleotides not matched to a gene: 9. The CDR3 is 14 residues long. The chain uses TRBV12-3 or TRBV12-4 and TRBJ2-1; 10 bases line up with TRBD2. The sample was PBMCs or a T cell subset sorted from them (not recorded which). The sequence came from an adult woman who had mild COVID-19 (a few samples of this study predate the infection). Cell type and time point are not known. DNA for the CDR3: TGTGCCAGCAGTTTAGGGGCTAGCGGGGGCCTCCGGTTCTTC. It is translated as CASSLGASGGLRFF.